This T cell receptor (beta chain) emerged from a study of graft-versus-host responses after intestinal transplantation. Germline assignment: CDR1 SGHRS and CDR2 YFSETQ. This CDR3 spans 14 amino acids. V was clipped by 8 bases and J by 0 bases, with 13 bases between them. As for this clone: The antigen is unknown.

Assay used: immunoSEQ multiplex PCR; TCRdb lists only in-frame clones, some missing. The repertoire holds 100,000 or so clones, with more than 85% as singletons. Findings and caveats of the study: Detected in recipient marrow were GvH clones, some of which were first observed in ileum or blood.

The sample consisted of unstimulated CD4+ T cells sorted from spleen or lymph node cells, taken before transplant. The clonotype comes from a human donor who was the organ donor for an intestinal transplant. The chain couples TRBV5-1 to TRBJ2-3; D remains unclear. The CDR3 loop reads CASKKDRSTDTQYF. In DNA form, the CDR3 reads TGCGCCAGTAAAAAAGACCGGAGCACAGATACGCAGTATTTT.